This T cell receptor (beta chain) was documented in a study of blood T cell repertoires in COVID-19. Overall study: The analysed material was cDNA or gDNA that came from T cells, B-cell-depleted T cells, or PBMCs.

In the study's own analysis: Cell counts per sample came from amplifying reference gene primers. Profiled with immunoSEQ multiplex PCR; TCRdb holds only in-frame clones, not every one. That table furnishes V, J and clone size, whereas the DNA furnished D and trimming. Among approximately 150,000 clones listed, around 86% were seen once. The germline gives CDR1 SGHVS, CDR2 FQNEAQ. After removal of 2 bases from V and 5 bases from J, the junction contained 14 bases not matched to a gene. The CDR3 length is 17 residues. This chain joins TRBV7-8 and TRBJ2-7; 8 nucleotides agree with TRBD2. The sequence was collected from a human donor in a cohort sampled during active COVID-19. The specimen was peripheral blood. The CDR3 nucleotides read TGTGCCAGCAGCTTAACCCCCGGGAGCGGGAGAGTAAACGAGCAGTACTTC. Its protein is CASSLTPGSGRVNEQYF.